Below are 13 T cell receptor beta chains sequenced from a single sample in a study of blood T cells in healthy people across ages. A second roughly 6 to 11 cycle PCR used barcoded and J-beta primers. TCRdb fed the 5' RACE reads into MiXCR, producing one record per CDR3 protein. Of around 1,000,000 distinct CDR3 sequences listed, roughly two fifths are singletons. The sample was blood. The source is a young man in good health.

The CDR3 spells CASSSSGDRLRFEQFF. The CDR3 nucleotides read TGTGCCAGCAGCTCCTCGGGGGACAGGCTCCGATTTGAGCAGTTCTTC. The chain carries TRBV28 and TRBJ2-1; 8 nucleotides align to TRBD1. V was pared by 6 bases and J by 9 bases, with 16 bases of the junction left unmatched. The CDR3 loop spans 16 amino acids. Germline CDR1 is MDHEN and CDR2 is SYDVKM.

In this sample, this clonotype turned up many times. CDR3 in amino acids: CASSYRDMDYGYTF. CDR3 DNA: TGTGCCAGCAGTTACAGGGACATGGACTATGGCTACACCTTC. The gene calls are TRBV6-6 and TRBJ1-2; maybe TRBD1 (6 bases). This CDR3 has 14 amino acids. Trimming took off 2 bases at V and 3 bases at J, with 10 bases between the two ends. Germline loops: CDR1 MNHNY, CDR2 SVGAGI (reference sequence).

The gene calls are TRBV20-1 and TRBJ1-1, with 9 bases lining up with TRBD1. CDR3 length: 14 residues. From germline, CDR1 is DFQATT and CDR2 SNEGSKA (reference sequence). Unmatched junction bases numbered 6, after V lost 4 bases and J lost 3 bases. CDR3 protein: CSATKGQGDTEAFF. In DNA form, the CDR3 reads TGCAGTGCTACAAAGGGACAGGGAGACACTGAAGCTTTCTTT.

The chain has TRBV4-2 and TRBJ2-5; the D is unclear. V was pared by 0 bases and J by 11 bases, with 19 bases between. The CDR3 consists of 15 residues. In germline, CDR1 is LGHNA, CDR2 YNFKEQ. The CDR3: CASSQDRGSGNEQYF. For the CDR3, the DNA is TGTGCCAGCAGCCAAGATAGAGGTAGTGGCAATGAGCAGTACTTC.

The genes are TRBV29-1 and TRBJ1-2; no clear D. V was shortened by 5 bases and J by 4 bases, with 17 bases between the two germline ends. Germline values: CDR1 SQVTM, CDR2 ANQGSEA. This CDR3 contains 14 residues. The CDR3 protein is CSVRTVNNLYGYTF. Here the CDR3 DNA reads TGCAGCGTTCGAACAGTTAATAACCTCTATGGCTACACCTTC.

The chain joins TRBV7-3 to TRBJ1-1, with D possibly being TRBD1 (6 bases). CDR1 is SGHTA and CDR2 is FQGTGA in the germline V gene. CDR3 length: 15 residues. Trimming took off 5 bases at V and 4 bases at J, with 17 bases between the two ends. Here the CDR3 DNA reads TGTGCCAGCAGCCCAACCGGGGGGCTGGGCACTGAAGCTTTCTTT. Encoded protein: CASSPTGGLGTEAFF.

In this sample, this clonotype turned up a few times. This CDR3 reads CASSSQGGTQYF. The CDR3 DNA sequence: TGTGCCAGCAGCTCACAGGGAGGTACGCAGTATTTT. The chain joins TRBV11-2 to TRBJ2-3; the D gene could be TRBD1 or TRBD2 (6 bases each). The V and J ends lost 4 bases and 8 bases respectively, with 10 bases between them. This CDR3 comprises 12 residues. Per the germline V gene, CDR1 is SGHAT and CDR2 is FQNNGV.

CDR3 in DNA: TGTGCCAGCAGCCAAGCGCAAAAGGGATATCTCACTGAAGCTTTCTTT. This gives the protein CASSQAQKGYLTEAFF. This chain links TRBV14 with TRBJ1-1; D is uncertain. The CDR3 has 16 amino acids. Trimming cost V 1 base and J 4 bases, with 16 bases left between them. Germline loops: CDR1 SGHDN, CDR2 FVKESK.

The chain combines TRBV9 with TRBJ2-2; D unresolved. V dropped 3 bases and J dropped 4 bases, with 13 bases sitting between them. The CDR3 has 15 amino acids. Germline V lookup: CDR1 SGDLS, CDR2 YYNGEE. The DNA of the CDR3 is TGTGCCAGCAGCGCGGGTCTTTTGGGCACCGGGGAGCTGTTTTTT. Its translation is CASSAGLLGTGELFF.

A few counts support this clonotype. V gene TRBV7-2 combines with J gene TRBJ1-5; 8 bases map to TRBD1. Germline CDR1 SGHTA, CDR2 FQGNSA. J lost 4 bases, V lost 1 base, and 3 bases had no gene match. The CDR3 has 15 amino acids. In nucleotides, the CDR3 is TGTGCCAGCAGCTTAGAACAGGGGGGTAATCAGCCCCAGCATTTT. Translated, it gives CASSLEQGGNQPQHF.

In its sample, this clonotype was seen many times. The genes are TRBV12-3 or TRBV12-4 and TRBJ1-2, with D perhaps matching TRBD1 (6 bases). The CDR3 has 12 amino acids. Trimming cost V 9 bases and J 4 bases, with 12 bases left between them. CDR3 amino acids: CASSGAGYGYTF. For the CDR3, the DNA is TGTGCCAGTTCGGGGGCTGGCTATGGCTACACCTTC.

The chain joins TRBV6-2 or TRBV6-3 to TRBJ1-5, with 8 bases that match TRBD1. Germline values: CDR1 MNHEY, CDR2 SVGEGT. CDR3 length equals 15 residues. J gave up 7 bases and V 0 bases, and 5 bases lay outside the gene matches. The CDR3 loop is CASSYSTGEGQPQHF. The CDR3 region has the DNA TGTGCCAGCAGTTACTCGACAGGGGAGGGACAGCCCCAGCATTTT.

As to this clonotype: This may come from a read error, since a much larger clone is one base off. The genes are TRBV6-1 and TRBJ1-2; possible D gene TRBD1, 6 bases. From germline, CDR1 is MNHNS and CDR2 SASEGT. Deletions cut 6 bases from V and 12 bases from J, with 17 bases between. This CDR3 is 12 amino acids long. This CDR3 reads CASRANRDGHTF. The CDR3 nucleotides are TGTGCCAGCAGAGCAAACAGGGACGGCCACACCTTC.